Shown below are 13 T cell receptor beta chains from a single sample sequenced in a study of T cells in Graves' hyperthyroidism and ophthalmopathy. RNA transcripts provided the source from which TCR beta CDR3 regions were amplified. An initial round of RT-PCR targeting the TCR CDR3 relied on the HTBI primer set. TCRdb re-called the multiplex PCR reads through MiXCR, storing one row per CDR3 protein. Of fewer than 650,000 distinct CDR3 sequences listed, 12% to 15% were seen once; the top ten hold around 7%. The sequenced sample was blood. The receptors stem from a woman between 18 and 30 years old with Graves' ophthalmopathy.

This clonotype appeared a few times. The chain links TRBV10-3 to TRBJ2-7; 9 bases line up with TRBD2. CDR1 ENHRY and CDR2 SYGVKD come from the germline V gene. Trimming took 2 bases from V and 0 from J; bases not matched to a gene: 14. The length of the CDR3 is 19 residues. This CDR3 reads CAISEQRRRVSGSSYEQYF. As DNA, the CDR3 is TGTGCCATCAGTGAGCAAAGGAGGAGGGTTAGCGGGAGCTCCTACGAGCAGTACTTC.

This clonotype was counted many times. The V call is TRBV20-1, the J call TRBJ2-7, with 7 bases identical to TRBD1. CDR1 is DFQATT, CDR2 SNEGSKA, per germline (reference sequence). Germline trimming cut 5 bases from V and 6 bases from J; bases unmatched to any gene: 4. The CDR3 has 11 residues. The CDR3 DNA reads as TGCAGTGCTCCCACAGGGGTCGAGCAGTACTTC. Translating it yields CSAPTGVEQYF.

V and J are TRBV7-8 and TRBJ2-1, with unresolved D. The CDR3 runs 18 residues. V shed 5 bases and J shed 2 bases, with 22 bases lying between them. CDR1 SGHVS and CDR2 FQNEAQ come from the germline V gene. The CDR3 sequence: CASSPPLGGRAPYNEQFF. CDR3 in DNA: TGTGCCAGCAGCCCACCTTTGGGTGGGCGTGCACCCTACAATGAGCAGTTCTTC.

This clonotype was counted a few times. This chain joins TRBV11-3 and TRBJ1-3; 11 nucleotides agree with TRBD1. CDR1 is SGHNT and CDR2 is YENEEA in the germline V gene. There are 20 residues in the CDR3. V lost 3 bases to trimming and J lost 1 base; unmatched junction nucleotides: 14. For the CDR3, the DNA is TGTGCCAGCAGCTTCGGAAGAGCCGCCGGGACAGGGGGATCTGGAAACACCATATATTTT. This sequence encodes CASSFGRAAGTGGSGNTIYF.

This clonotype was observed many times. This chain joins TRBV7-2 and TRBJ1-5, with D maybe TRBD1 (6 bases). This CDR3 contains 15 residues. V was cut by 1 base and J by 7 bases, with 14 bases left in between. Germline CDR1 SGHTA, CDR2 FQGNSA. The CDR3, as DNA: TGTGCCAGCAGCTTAGTAACAGGGATGAGGCAGCCCCAGCATTTT. This encodes CASSLVTGMRQPQHF.

This chain uses TRBV30 with TRBJ2-7, with a weak D call TRBD2 (5 bases). Germline-derived CDR1 and CDR2 are GTSNPN and SVGIG (reference sequence). V was cut by 5 bases and J by 3 bases, with 11 bases left in between. The CDR3 sequence is 12 residues long. The CDR3 reads CAWGPGSYEQYF. In nucleotides, the CDR3 is TGTGCCTGGGGCCCGGGGAGCTACGAGCAGTACTTC.

This clonotype was observed many times. The DNA for the CDR3 is TGTGCCAGCAGCCAAGTGCCACTTGGCTACACCTTC. This codes for CASSQVPLGYTF. This rearrangement joins TRBV3-1 to TRBJ1-2; D gene uncertain. Trimming took 1 base from V and 7 from J, leaving 7 bases between them. The CDR3 extends over 12 amino acids. Germline CDR1 reads LGHDT; CDR2 reads YNNKEL (reference sequence).

V gene TRBV27 combines with J gene TRBJ2-2; 10 positions agree with TRBD1. Germline assignment: CDR1 MNHEY and CDR2 SMNVEV (reference sequence). This CDR3 comprises 16 residues. V gave up 6 bases and J gave up 3 bases; unmatched junction bases: 7. The CDR3 region has the DNA TGTGCCAGCAGGCACCCCGGGACAGGGGACACCGGGGAGCTGTTTTTT. This sequence encodes CASRHPGTGDTGELFF.

This clonotype appeared many times. The chain employs TRBV6-1 and TRBJ2-1; 12 bases map to TRBD2. The CDR3 spans 16 residues. The trim removed 4 bases at V and 7 bases at J, leaving 8 bases unmatched. Looked up from germline, CDR1 is MNHNS and CDR2 is SASEGT. This chain's CDR3 is CASSAGLAGIENEQFF. The CDR3 DNA is TGTGCCAGCAGTGCCGGACTAGCGGGAATCGAAAATGAGCAGTTCTTC.

This clonotype was detected many times. The chain employs TRBV18 and TRBJ1-1; the match to TRBD1 covers 8 bases. The CDR3 is 16 amino acids. CDR1 is KGHSH and CDR2 is LQKENI in the germline V gene. Unmatched junction bases numbered 6, after V lost 1 base and J lost 2 bases. CDR3 sequence reads: CASSPLGQGTNTEAFF. CDR3 sequence (DNA): TGTGCCAGCTCACCACTTGGACAGGGTACAAACACTGAAGCTTTCTTT.

This sequence joins TRBV6-5 and TRBJ2-7, with TRBD1 matching 10 bases. Germline V CDR1 and CDR2: MNHEY, SVGAGI. This CDR3 has 17 residues. J was trimmed by 7 bases and V by 0 bases; bases with no gene match: 12. DNA for the CDR3: TGTGCCAGCAGTTACTCGAGGACAGGGGGACTACCGGGGGAGCAGTACTTC. Translated, it gives CASSYSRTGGLPGEQYF.

This clonotype was seen repeatedly, ten times or more. J is TRBJ2-3 and V is TRBV27, with D maybe TRBD1 (7 bases). This CDR3 contains 14 residues. Germline CDR1 MNHEY, CDR2 SMNVEV (reference sequence). Trimming left V 3 bases short and J 5 bases short, with 12 bases between. This CDR3 is CASSFLQGGDTQYF. The CDR3 DNA follows: TGTGCCAGCAGTTTTCTCCAGGGGGGAGATACGCAGTATTTT.

The chain links TRBV19 to TRBJ2-4; TRBD1 aligns across 9 bases. In germline, CDR1 is LNHDA, CDR2 SQIVND (reference sequence). The V gene end was trimmed by 4 bases and the J gene end by 9 bases; junction bases not matched to a gene: 16. This CDR3 has 17 residues. The chain's CDR3 is CASSRPGTGLASLIQYF. CDR3 sequence (DNA): TGTGCCAGTAGTAGACCCGGGACAGGGTTGGCTAGTCTCATTCAGTACTTC.